These T cell receptor beta chains were read from a single sample in a study of cytomegalovirus exposure and HLA in healthy donors. Data came from immunoSEQ multiplex PCR; TCRdb stores just in-frame clones and leaves some out. Of approximately 60,000 clones listed, just over 90% are singletons. Sequenced material: PBMCs. These receptors were collected from a woman aged 18-29 years in good health and CMV-seronegative. Each CDR3 is given with its conserved first and last residue. A D gene is named only where the DNA matches it firmly.

d_gene: TRBD1
j_gene: TRBJ2-1
v_gene: TRBV5-1
CDR3aa: CASARDRGHAYNEQFF
CDR3nt: TGCGCCAGCGCCCGGGACAGGGGCCATGCCTACAATGAGCAGTTCTTC

d_gene: TRBD2
j_gene: TRBJ2-3
v_gene: TRBV19
CDR3aa: CASSILFGRGGTDTQYF
CDR3nt: TGTGCCAGTAGTATCCTTTTTGGGAGGGGAGGCACAGATACGCAGTATTTT

d_gene: NA
j_gene: TRBJ2-5
v_gene: TRBV5-4
CDR3aa: CASSLGIGAQYF
CDR3nt: TGTGCCAGCAGCTTGGGAATAGGGGCCCAGTACTTC

d_gene: NA
j_gene: TRBJ1-1
v_gene: TRBV29-1
CDR3aa: CSVDRGGHTEAFF
CDR3nt: TGCAGCGTTGATAGGGGGGGGCACACTGAAGCTTTCTTT

d_gene: NA
j_gene: TRBJ1-5
v_gene: TRBV28
CDR3aa: CASSRDTGGQPQHF
CDR3nt: TGTGCCAGCAGCCGAGACACGGGAGGGCAGCCCCAGCATTTT

d_gene: TRBD1
j_gene: TRBJ2-2
v_gene: TRBV7-6
CDR3aa: CASSLGLLYPGGPVPGGELFF
CDR3nt: TGTGCCAGCAGCTTGGGTCTTTTGTACCCAGGGGGCCCGGTCCCTGGAGGGGAGCTGTTTTTT

d_gene: TRBD2
j_gene: TRBJ2-5
v_gene: TRBV7-3
CDR3aa: CASSLNGGGPETQYF
CDR3nt: TGTGCCAGCAGCTTAAACGGGGGGGGACCAGAGACCCAGTACTTC

d_gene: NA
j_gene: TRBJ1-4
v_gene: TRBV29-1
CDR3aa: CSVSLSTATNEKLFF
CDR3nt: TGCAGCGTCTCCCTTAGTACCGCAACTAATGAAAAACTGTTTTTT

d_gene: TRBD1
j_gene: TRBJ1-2
v_gene: TRBV11-2
CDR3aa: CASSLEAGWAGQHGYTF
CDR3nt: TGTGCCAGCAGCTTAGAGGCGGGTTGGGCGGGACAGCATGGCTACACCTTC

d_gene: TRBD1
j_gene: TRBJ2-1
v_gene: TRBV6-1
CDR3aa: CASEEGGAYNEQFF
CDR3nt: TGTGCCAGCGAGGAAGGGGGCGCCTACAATGAGCAGTTCTTC

d_gene: NA
j_gene: TRBJ2-3
v_gene: TRBV28
CDR3aa: CASTPGGADTQYF
CDR3nt: TGTGCCAGCACCCCTGGCGGGGCCGATACGCAGTATTTT

d_gene: NA
j_gene: TRBJ2-5
v_gene: TRBV6-5
CDR3aa: CASSYGQLVQETQYF
CDR3nt: TGTGCCAGCAGTTACGGACAGCTAGTACAAGAGACCCAGTACTTC

d_gene: NA
j_gene: TRBJ2-5
v_gene: TRBV27
CDR3aa: CASSLRVGLETQYF
CDR3nt: TGTGCCAGCAGTTTACGGGTGGGGCTGGAGACCCAGTACTTC

d_gene: NA
j_gene: TRBJ1-1
v_gene: TRBV29-1
CDR3aa: CRRAVKQGLSMNTEAFF
CDR3nt: TGCAGGAGAGCTGTAAAACAGGGATTAAGTATGAACACTGAAGCTTTCTTT

d_gene: TRBD2
j_gene: TRBJ2-2
v_gene: TRBV2
CDR3aa: CASRSRGRAGGTPNTGELFF
CDR3nt: TGTGCCAGCAGGTCGCGGGGGCGAGCGGGGGGGACACCGAACACCGGGGAGCTGTTTTTT

d_gene: TRBD2
j_gene: TRBJ2-7
v_gene: TRBV6-1
CDR3aa: CASTLTSGTLGQYF
CDR3nt: TGTGCCAGCACCCTGACTAGCGGGACCTTAGGGCAGTACTTC

d_gene: NA
j_gene: TRBJ2-1
v_gene: TRBV5-1
CDR3aa: CASRIGLSRYNEQFF
CDR3nt: TGCGCCAGCAGGATAGGACTCTCCCGATACAATGAGCAGTTCTTC